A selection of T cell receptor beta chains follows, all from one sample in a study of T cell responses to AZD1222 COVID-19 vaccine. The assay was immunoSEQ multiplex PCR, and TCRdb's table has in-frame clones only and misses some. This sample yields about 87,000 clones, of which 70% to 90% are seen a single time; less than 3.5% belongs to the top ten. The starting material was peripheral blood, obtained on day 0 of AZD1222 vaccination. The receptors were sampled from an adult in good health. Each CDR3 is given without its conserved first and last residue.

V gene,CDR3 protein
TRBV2,ASSDIRLVAEQY
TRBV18,ASSRASNQPQH
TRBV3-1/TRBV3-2,ASSQDQEGLGMNTEAF
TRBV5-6,ASSDDNLNGSPLH
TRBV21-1,ASSKPPLETQY
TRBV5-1,ASSLATLGTSVPLLYNEQF
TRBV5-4,ASSLNPTGGLNNSPLH
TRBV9,ASSVSGTTNEKLF
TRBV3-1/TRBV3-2,ASSQRGSAYEQY
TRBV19,ASSKQNTGELF
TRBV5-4,ASSQGGSGNTIY
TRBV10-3,AIRGLAEEQF
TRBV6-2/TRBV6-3,ASSYSRETGIYNEQF
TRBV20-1,SARDRNIQY
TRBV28,ASSLGLGGHGYT
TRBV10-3,AISEMWGRMAREAF
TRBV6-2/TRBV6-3,ASSEGLGMAQH